This TCR beta chain was captured by sequencing in a study of blood T cell repertoires in COVID-19. Turning to the study itself: PBMCs, B-cell-depleted T cells, or T cells provided the cDNA or gDNA that made up the material.

As processed by the authors: Reference gene primers were amplified, and this amplification served to estimate nucleated cell counts. This table comes from immunoSEQ multiplex PCR, and its TCRdb copy is limited to in-frame clones, with some not included. D and trimming were read from the DNA, whereas the V and J calls and clone size are those reported in that table. Among more than 45,000 clones listed, 80% to 90% were seen once. V dropped 4 bases and J dropped 3 bases, with 10 bases sitting between them. CDR1 is SGHTA, CDR2 FQGNSA, per germline. CDR3 length equals 13 residues. This clone was picked up a small number of times.

The V and J genes are TRBV7-2 and TRBJ2-7, with D possibly matching TRBD1 (5 bases). The sequencing input was peripheral blood. The receptor's source is a woman of 80 years or more with acute or convalescent COVID-19. The CDR3 region has the DNA TGTGCCAGCAGCTCGAATAGGGGCTACGAGCAGTACTTC. It translates to CASSSNRGYEQYF.